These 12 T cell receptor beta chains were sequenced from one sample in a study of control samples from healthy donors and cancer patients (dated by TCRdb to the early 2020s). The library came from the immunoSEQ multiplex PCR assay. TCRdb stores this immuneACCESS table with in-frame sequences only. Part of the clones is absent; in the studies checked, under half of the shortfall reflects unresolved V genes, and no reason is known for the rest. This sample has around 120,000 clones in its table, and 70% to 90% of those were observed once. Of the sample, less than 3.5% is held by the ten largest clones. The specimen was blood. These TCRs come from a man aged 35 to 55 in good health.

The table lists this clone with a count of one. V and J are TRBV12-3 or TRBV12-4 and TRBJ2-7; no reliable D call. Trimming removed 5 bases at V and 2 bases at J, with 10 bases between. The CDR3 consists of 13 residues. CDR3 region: CASSRGQAYEQYF. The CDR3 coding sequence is TGTGCCAGCAGTCGTGGGCAAGCCTACGAGCAGTACTTC.

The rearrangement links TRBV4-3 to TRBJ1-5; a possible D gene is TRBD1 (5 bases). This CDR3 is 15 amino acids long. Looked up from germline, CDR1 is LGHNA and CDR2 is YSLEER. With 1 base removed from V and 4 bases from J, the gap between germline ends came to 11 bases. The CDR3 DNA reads TGCGCCAGCAGCCAAGTCCGACAGATTAATCAGCCCCAGCATTTT. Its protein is CASSQVRQINQPQHF.

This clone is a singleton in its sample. CDR3 sequence: CASSSSPANTEAFF. The DNA of the CDR3 is TGCGCCAGCAGCTCCTCGCCAGCGAACACTGAAGCTTTCTTT. This chain connects TRBV5-1 to TRBJ1-1; no reliable D call. CDR1 and CDR2 from the germline V gene are SGHRS and YFSETQ. The CDR3 runs to 14 residues. The V and J ends lost 3 bases and 1 base respectively, with 10 bases between them.

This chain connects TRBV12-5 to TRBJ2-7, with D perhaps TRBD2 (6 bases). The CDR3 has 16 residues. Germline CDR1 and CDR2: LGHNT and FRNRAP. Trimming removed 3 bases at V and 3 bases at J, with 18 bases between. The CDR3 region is CASGFFPGLADYEQYF. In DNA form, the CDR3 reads TGTGCTAGTGGTTTTTTTCCGGGACTTGCCGACTACGAGCAGTACTTC.

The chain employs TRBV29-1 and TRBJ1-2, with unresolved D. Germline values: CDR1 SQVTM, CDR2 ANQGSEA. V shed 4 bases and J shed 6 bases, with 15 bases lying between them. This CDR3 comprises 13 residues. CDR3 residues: CSVGHLAGDGYTF. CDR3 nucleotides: TGCAGCGTTGGTCACCTCGCGGGAGATGGCTACACCTTC.

As DNA, the CDR3 is TGTGCCAGCAGTAACAGCAATGAGCAGTTCTTC. Its protein is CASSNSNEQFF. V and J are TRBV3-1 (or the pseudogene TRBV3-2) and TRBJ2-1; no definite D call. Germline V gene lookup returns CDR1 LGHDT and CDR2 YNNKEL (reference sequence). Trimming removed 6 bases from V and 6 bases from J, with 6 bases in between. This CDR3 spans 11 amino acids.

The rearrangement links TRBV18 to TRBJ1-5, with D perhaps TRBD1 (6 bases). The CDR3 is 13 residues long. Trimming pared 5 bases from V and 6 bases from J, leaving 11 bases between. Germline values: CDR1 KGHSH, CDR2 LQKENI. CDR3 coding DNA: TGTGCCAGCTCAACAGGGTTTGGTCAGCCCCAGCATTTT. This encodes CASSTGFGQPQHF.

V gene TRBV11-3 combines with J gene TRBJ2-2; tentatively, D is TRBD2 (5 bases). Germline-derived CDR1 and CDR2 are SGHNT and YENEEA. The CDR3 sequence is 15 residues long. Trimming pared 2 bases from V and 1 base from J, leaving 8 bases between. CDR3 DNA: TGTGCCAGCAGCTTAATGGCGGGGAACACCGGGGAGCTGTTTTTT. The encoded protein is CASSLMAGNTGELFF.

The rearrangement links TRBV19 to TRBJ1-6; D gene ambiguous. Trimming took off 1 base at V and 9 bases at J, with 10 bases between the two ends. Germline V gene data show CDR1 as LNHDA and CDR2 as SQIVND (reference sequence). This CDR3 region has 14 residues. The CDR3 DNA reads TGTGCCAGTAGTATAGGGTTCCAGGCTTCACCCCTCCACTTT. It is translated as CASSIGFQASPLHF.

Written as DNA, the CDR3 is TGTGCCAGCAGCTTAACAGGGACCTACAATGAGCAGTTCTTC. Amino acid sequence: CASSLTGTYNEQFF. V gene TRBV7-9 combines with J gene TRBJ2-1; maybe TRBD1 (6 bases). V lost 2 bases and J lost 2, with 7 bases in between. Germline loops: CDR1 SEHNR, CDR2 FQNEAQ (reference sequence). This CDR3 spans 14 amino acids. Full variable domain (rest looked up from reference TRBV7-9 and TRBJ2-1): DTGVSQNPRHKITKRGQNVTFRCDPISEHNRLYWYRQTLGQGPEFLTYFQNEAQLEKSRLLSDRFSAERPKGSFSTLEIQRTEQGDSAMYLCASSLTGTYNEQFFGPGTRLTVL.

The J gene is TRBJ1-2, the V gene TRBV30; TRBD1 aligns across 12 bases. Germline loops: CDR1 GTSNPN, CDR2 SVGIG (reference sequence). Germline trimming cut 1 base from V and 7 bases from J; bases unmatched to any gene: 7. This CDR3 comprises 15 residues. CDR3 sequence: CAWSGIGTGGVGYTF. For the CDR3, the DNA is TGTGCCTGGAGTGGGATTGGGACAGGGGGCGTTGGCTACACCTTC.

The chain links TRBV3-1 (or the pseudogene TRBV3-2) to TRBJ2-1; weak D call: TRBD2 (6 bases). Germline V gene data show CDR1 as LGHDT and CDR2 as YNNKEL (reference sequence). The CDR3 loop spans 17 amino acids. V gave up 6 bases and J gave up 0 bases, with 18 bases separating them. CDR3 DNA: TGTGCCAGCAGTTTTCGACGGGGGACCAGCTCCTACAATGAGCAGTTCTTC. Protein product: CASSFRRGTSSYNEQFF.